This TCR beta chain was observed in a study of T cells after yellow fever vaccination. Study-level results: Post-booster repertoires again held most primary-vaccination clones (roughly 95% CD4, roughly 88% CD8).

Details on this clonotype: Antigen specificity is unknown.

The J segment lost 4 bases and the V segment lost 6 bases, leaving 4 bases of the junction unmatched. The CDR3 spans 13 residues. Germline loops: CDR1 WNHNN, CDR2 SYGVQD (reference sequence). TCRdb reprocessed the 5' RACE reads via MiXCR and lists one record per CDR3 protein. The repertoire holds 600,000 to 750,000 distinct CDR3 sequences, with 9% to 15% as singletons. The chain has TRBV10-1 and TRBJ1-1, with 8 bases fitting TRBD1. The origin of this receptor is a man aged 25-45 years who received the YFV17D yellow fever vaccine. Sequences were derived from PBMCs, sampled on the day of the yellow fever booster vaccination. CDR3 DNA: TGCGCCAGCAGAGACAGGGGTTCCACTGAAGCTTTCTTT. As protein: CASRDRGSTEAFF.